The sequence of this T cell receptor beta chain was determined in a study of shared clonotypes between healthy human individuals. CDR1 is SGHTA and CDR2 is FQGNSA in the germline V gene. The CDR3 contains 16 residues. Trimming cost V 4 bases and J 4 bases; bases outside gene matches: 5. Assay used: immunoSEQ multiplex PCR; TCRdb lists only in-frame clones, some missing. The sample records approximately 97,000 clones, around 67% being singletons. The clonotype originates from a man aged 30 to 39 in good health. Material: memory CD8+ T cells sorted from blood. As for subset: CD45RO+ cells pooled with CCR7-negative TemRA cells. The genes are TRBV7-2 and TRBJ2-5, with 14 bases matching TRBD2. The CDR3 coding sequence is TGTGCCAGCAGCTCACGACTAGCGGGAGGGCCAGAGACCCAGTACTTC. This translates into CASSSRLAGGPETQYF.